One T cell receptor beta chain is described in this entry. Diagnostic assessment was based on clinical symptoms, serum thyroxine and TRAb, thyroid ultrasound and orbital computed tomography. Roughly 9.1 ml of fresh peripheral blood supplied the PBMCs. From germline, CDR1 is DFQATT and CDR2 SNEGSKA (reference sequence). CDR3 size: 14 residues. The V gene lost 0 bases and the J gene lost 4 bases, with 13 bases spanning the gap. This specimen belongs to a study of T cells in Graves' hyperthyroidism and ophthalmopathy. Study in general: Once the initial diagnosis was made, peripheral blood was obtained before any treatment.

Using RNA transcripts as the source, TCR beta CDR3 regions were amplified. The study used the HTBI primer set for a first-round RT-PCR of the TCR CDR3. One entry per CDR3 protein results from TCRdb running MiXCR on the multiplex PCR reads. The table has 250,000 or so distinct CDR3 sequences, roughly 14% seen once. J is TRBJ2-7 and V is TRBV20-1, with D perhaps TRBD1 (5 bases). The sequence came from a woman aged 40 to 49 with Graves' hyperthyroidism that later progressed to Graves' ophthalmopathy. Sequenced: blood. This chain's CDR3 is CSARDRQRTYEQYF. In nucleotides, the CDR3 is TGCAGTGCTAGAGATCGACAGCGAACGTACGAGCAGTACTTC.